These 16 T cell receptor beta chains were sequenced from one sample in a study of PD-1 blockade in classical Hodgkin lymphoma. Following autologous stem cell transplantation, relapse occurred in every patient, and exposure to brentuximab vedotin varied. The data were produced by immunoSEQ multiplex PCR, yet TCRdb's version contains in-frame clones alone and is incomplete. Of about 99,000 clones detected, 81% appear once; the ten largest clones hold about 15%. This material consisted of peripheral blood mononuclear cells (PBMCs), taken before the second cycle of nivolumab. The receptor source for this set is a human donor with classical Hodgkin lymphoma.

The chain links TRBV5-4 to TRBJ1-2; perhaps TRBD1 as D (6 bases). V dropped 0 bases and J dropped 4 bases, with 13 bases sitting between them. Germline V gene data show CDR1 as SGHNT and CDR2 as YYREEE (reference sequence). The CDR3 covers 15 residues. CDR3 region: CASSLGGGLGYGYTF. The CDR3, as DNA: TGTGCCAGCAGCTTGGGCGGGGGGCTCGGCTATGGCTACACCTTC.

This clone has a handful of counts. The rearrangement joins TRBV9 to TRBJ2-2, with 8 positions matching TRBD2. The germline CDR1 and CDR2 sequences are SGDLS and YYNGEE. The CDR3 sequence is 16 residues long. Trimming at V came to 0 bases and at J to 5 bases, leaving 6 bases not matched to a gene. CDR3 residues: CASSVGTGGRTGELFF. CDR3 coding DNA: TGTGCCAGCAGCGTAGGCACGGGAGGGAGGACCGGGGAGCTGTTTTTT.

V usage is TRBV19 and J usage is TRBJ1-5; D gene ambiguous. This CDR3 contains 19 residues. Trimming took 6 bases from V and 0 from J, leaving 24 bases between them. The germline CDR1 and CDR2 sequences are LNHDA and SQIVND (reference sequence). The CDR3, as DNA: TGTGCCAGTAGCACCGTTTTGAAGGGAGAGGGATATAGCAATCAGCCCCAGCATTTT. This sequence encodes CASSTVLKGEGYSNQPQHF. The variable domain in full, with the rest retrieved from reference TRBV19 and TRBJ1-5, is DGGITQSPKYLFRKEGQNVTLSCEQNLNHDAMYWYRQDPGQGLRLIYYSQIVNDFQKGDIAEGYSVSREKKESFPLTVTSAQKNPTAFYLCASSTVLKGEGYSNQPQHFGDGTRLSIL.

The V and J genes are TRBV27 and TRBJ2-3, with D tentatively TRBD1 (5 bases). The CDR3 length is 15 residues. V lost 3 bases and J 6 bases, leaving 16 bases between the germline ends. From germline, CDR1 is MNHEY and CDR2 SMNVEV (reference sequence). CDR3 amino acids: CASSLYPPGIDTQYF. DNA of the CDR3: TGTGCCAGCAGTTTGTATCCCCCAGGGATCGATACGCAGTATTTT.

V usage is TRBV2 and J usage is TRBJ1-1; D is perhaps TRBD1 (5 bases). Trimming removed 8 bases from V and 1 base from J, with 11 bases in between. Germline V gene lookup returns CDR1 SNHLY and CDR2 FYNNEI. CDR3 length: 13 residues. The CDR3 sequence is CASAGTGNTEAFF. DNA of the CDR3: TGTGCCAGCGCCGGGACGGGGAACACTGAAGCTTTCTTT. The variable domain in full, with the rest retrieved from reference TRBV2 and TRBJ1-1, is EPEVTQTPSHQVTQMGQEVILRCVPISNHLYFYWYRQILGQKVEFLVSFYNNEISEKSEIFDDQFSVERPDGSNFTLKIRSTKLEDSAMYFCASAGTGNTEAFFGQGTRLTVV.

The chain carries TRBV7-6 and TRBJ2-1, with 8 bases fitting TRBD2. The length of the CDR3 is 14 residues. Germline CDR1 reads SGHVS; CDR2 reads FNYEAQ. Trimming removed 5 bases from V and 9 bases from J; junction bases left unmatched: 9. The CDR3 protein is CASSPIGGAGEQFF. Written as DNA, the CDR3 is TGTGCCAGCAGCCCTATCGGGGGGGCCGGTGAGCAGTTCTTC.

The CDR3 nucleotides read TGTGCCTGGAGTGTAGGCTTTACCAGCACAGATACGCAGTATTTT. Translation: CAWSVGFTSTDTQYF. The chain uses TRBV30 and TRBJ2-3; D is undetermined. The CDR3 is 15 residues long. V lost 0 bases and J 0 bases, leaving 10 bases between the germline ends. The germline V gene has CDR1 GTSNPN and CDR2 SVGIG (reference sequence).

In regard to this clone: Distinct nucleotide sequences in the sample also encode this CDR3. This chain uses TRBV28 with TRBJ1-1, with D unresolved. The CDR3 has 12 amino acids. Germline V gives CDR1 MDHEN, CDR2 SYDVKM. V lost 5 bases and J lost 0, with 4 bases in between. The CDR3 spells CASSVMNTEAFF. The CDR3 coding sequence is TGTGCCAGCAGTGTCATGAACACTGAAGCTTTCTTT.

This chain connects TRBV18 to TRBJ2-7; 8 bases are a match to TRBD1. The germline gives CDR1 KGHSH, CDR2 LQKENI. V shed 3 bases and J 6 bases; nucleotides not matched to a gene: 4. The CDR3 length is 13 residues. The DNA for the CDR3 is TGTGCCAGCTCACCCGTCGGACAGGGCGAGCAGTACTTC. As protein: CASSPVGQGEQYF.

This chain uses TRBV10-2 with TRBJ1-4, with a weak D call TRBD1 (6 bases). CDR3 length: 13 residues. Germline CDR1 WSHSY, CDR2 SAAADI. V lost 2 bases and J 8 bases, leaving 9 bases between the germline ends. DNA for the CDR3: TGCGCCAGCAGTGAGCGGAGGGGGGAAAAACTGTTTTTT. This translates into CASSERRGEKLFF.

The chain carries TRBV19 and TRBJ2-7; 8 bases align to TRBD2. The germline V gene encodes CDR1 LNHDA and CDR2 SQIVND (reference sequence). The CDR3 has 14 residues. V lost 7 bases, J lost 3 bases, and 8 bases stayed unmatched. The CDR3 DNA sequence: TGTGCCAGTAATCCGGGACTAGGTATCTACGAGCAGTACTTC. This gives the protein CASNPGLGIYEQYF.

This chain uses TRBV28 with TRBJ2-6, with unresolved D. The V gene lost 5 bases and the J gene lost 4 bases, with 9 bases spanning the gap. The CDR3 loop spans 14 amino acids. Germline assignment: CDR1 MDHEN and CDR2 SYDVKM. Here the CDR3 reads CASSPVRGANVLTF. CDR3 nucleotide sequence: TGTGCCAGCAGTCCCGTCCGCGGGGCCAACGTCCTGACTTTC.

In DNA, the CDR3 is TGTGCCAGCAGTCAGGACAGGGTCAATCAGCCCCAGCATTTT. As protein: CASSQDRVNQPQHF. The chain is built from TRBV2 and TRBJ1-5; 8 bases map to TRBD1. Germline V CDR1 and CDR2: SNHLY, FYNNEI. The CDR3 covers 14 residues. Trimming at V came to 5 bases and at J to 3 bases, leaving 3 bases not matched to a gene.

The chain couples TRBV5-5 to TRBJ1-2; D not resolved. The V gene's germline CDR1 is SGHKS and CDR2 YYEKEE (reference sequence). The ends were cut back, 2 bases at V and 4 bases at J, with 15 bases in the middle. The CDR3 loop spans 15 amino acids. In DNA, the CDR3 is TGTGCCAGCAGCTTCCGATCTGAGTTGGGCTATGGCTACACCTTC. Amino acids: CASSFRSELGYGYTF.

The chain combines TRBV21-1 with TRBJ1-5; TRBD1 is the table's D call and was not checked against the DNA. TRBV21-1 is shown as a pseudogene. This CDR3 has 18 amino acids. The CDR3 spells CASSIPESRDRVNQPQHF. CDR3 DNA sequence: TGTGCCAGCAGCATTCCAGAAAGCCGGGACAGGGTCAATCAGCCCCAGCATTTT.

This clone is judged medium-sized. This chain uses TRBV27 with TRBJ2-2; a weak D match, TRBD2 (5 bases). This CDR3 spans 15 amino acids. In germline, CDR1 is MNHEY, CDR2 SMNVEV (reference sequence). V was cut by 6 bases and J by 7 bases, with 18 bases left in between. CDR3 bases: TGTGCCAGCAGGCTGGACTCCGGAAGGGTCGGGGAGCTGTTTTTT. This sequence encodes CASRLDSGRVGELFF.